Listed below are T cell receptor beta chains from one sample, sequenced in a study of T cell changes during pregnancy in multiple sclerosis. Assay: immunoSEQ multiplex PCR; the TCRdb copy retains only in-frame clones and omits some. The data contain over 70,000 clones, roughly 93% of them singletons. The specimen was peripheral blood, collected in the third trimester of pregnancy. These receptors all come from a female donor with multiple sclerosis, enrolled in a pregnancy study. Both conserved end residues are part of each CDR3. Fields, in order: V gene, D gene, clone size, J gene, CDR3 protein, CDR3 DNA. The D gene is left open where the match is weak. Part of the rows lack a size; the others show once, few, many or a class for expanded clones.

V gene: TRBV5-1; D gene: NA; clone size: NA; J gene: TRBJ2-1; CDR3 protein: CASSSRGIADRWDEQFF; CDR3 DNA: TGCGCCAGCAGCTCGAGGGGAATAGCGGACAGGTGGGATGAGCAGTTCTTC
V gene: TRBV7-8; D gene: TRBD1; clone size: NA; J gene: TRBJ1-5; CDR3 protein: CASSPSRGDRANQPQHF; CDR3 DNA: TGTGCCAGCAGCCCTAGCAGGGGGGACAGGGCTAATCAGCCCCAGCATTTT
V gene: TRBV6-5; D gene: NA; clone size: NA; J gene: TRBJ2-7; CDR3 protein: CASSSGSLGGEQYF; CDR3 DNA: TGTGCCAGCAGTTCAGGGTCCCTAGGGGGCGAGCAGTACTTC
V gene: TRBV10-3; D gene: NA; clone size: NA; J gene: TRBJ2-7; CDR3 protein: CAISEPSGEQYF; CDR3 DNA: TGTGCCATCAGTGAGCCTAGTGGGGAGCAGTACTTC
V gene: TRBV7-8; D gene: NA; clone size: once; J gene: TRBJ1-4; CDR3 protein: CASRPIQSTNEKLFF; CDR3 DNA: TGTGCCAGCAGGCCCATACAGTCAACTAATGAAAAACTGTTTTTT
V gene: TRBV25-1; D gene: TRBD2; clone size: NA; J gene: TRBJ2-7; CDR3 protein: CASSGGLAGLATEQYF; CDR3 DNA: TGTGCCAGCAGTGGGGGACTAGCGGGGCTAGCTACCGAGCAGTACTTC
V gene: TRBV5-5; D gene: NA; clone size: NA; J gene: TRBJ1-2; CDR3 protein: CASSRRGGGYGYTF; CDR3 DNA: TGTGCCAGCAGCCGCCGGGGAGGGGGCTATGGCTACACCTTC
V gene: TRBV15; D gene: TRBD2; clone size: once; J gene: TRBJ2-1; CDR3 protein: CATSSPGFRAGSSYNEQFF; CDR3 DNA: TGTGCCACCAGCAGCCCGGGTTTTCGAGCGGGGAGTTCCTACAATGAGCAGTTCTTC
V gene: TRBV5-4; D gene: TRBD1; clone size: once; J gene: TRBJ2-2; CDR3 protein: CVVRQGSTGELFF; CDR3 DNA: TGTGTCGTTAGACAGGGTAGCACCGGGGAGCTGTTTTTT
V gene: TRBV28; D gene: TRBD1; clone size: once; J gene: TRBJ1-5; CDR3 protein: CASNHPLVGRGTPSNQPQHF; CDR3 DNA: TGTGCCAGCAATCACCCCCTTGTGGGCAGGGGGACGCCAAGCAATCAGCCCCAGCATTTT
V gene: TRBV28; D gene: TRBD1; clone size: NA; J gene: TRBJ2-7; CDR3 protein: CASSPRTGLGYEQYF; CDR3 DNA: TGTGCCAGCAGTCCCCGGACAGGATTGGGTTACGAGCAGTACTTC
V gene: TRBV27; D gene: TRBD2; clone size: NA; J gene: TRBJ2-1; CDR3 protein: CASSLSAGGAYNEQFF; CDR3 DNA: TGTGCCAGCAGTTTATCTGCGGGAGGGGCCTACAATGAGCAGTTCTTC
V gene: TRBV9; D gene: TRBD2; clone size: NA; J gene: TRBJ2-2; CDR3 protein: CASSPPLAGLGELFF; CDR3 DNA: TGTGCCAGCAGCCCGCCACTAGCGGGCCTTGGGGAGCTGTTTTTT
V gene: TRBV4-3; D gene: TRBD1; clone size: NA; J gene: TRBJ1-2; CDR3 protein: CASSQASGTGHPGYTF; CDR3 DNA: TGCGCCAGCAGCCAAGCCTCCGGGACAGGACACCCGGGCTACACCTTC
V gene: TRBV2; D gene: NA; clone size: once; J gene: TRBJ2-7; CDR3 protein: CASSERSYEQYF; CDR3 DNA: TGTGCCAGCAGTGAACGGTCCTACGAGCAGTACTTC
V gene: TRBV15; D gene: TRBD2; clone size: NA; J gene: TRBJ2-2; CDR3 protein: CATSRDLAGGTGELFF; CDR3 DNA: TGTGCCACCAGCAGAGATTTAGCGGGGGGTACCGGGGAGCTGTTTTTT
V gene: TRBV6-5; D gene: TRBD1; clone size: NA; J gene: TRBJ2-3; CDR3 protein: CASRDGQGSQWTQYF; CDR3 DNA: TGTGCCAGCAGGGATGGACAGGGTTCACAGTGGACGCAGTATTTT
V gene: TRBV27; D gene: TRBD2; clone size: NA; J gene: TRBJ2-7; CDR3 protein: CASSAGTTGGQYF; CDR3 DNA: TGTGCCAGCAGTGCCGGGACCACGGGAGGGCAGTACTTC
V gene: TRBV21-1; D gene: NA; clone size: NA; J gene: TRBJ2-3; CDR3 protein: CASIKGDLPGLDTQYF; CDR3 DNA: TGTGCCAGCATCAAGGGGGACTTACCTGGTTTGGATACGCAGTATTTT
V gene: TRBV19; D gene: TRBD2; clone size: NA; J gene: TRBJ2-1; CDR3 protein: CASSGLARNEQFF; CDR3 DNA: TGTGCCAGTAGCGGACTAGCGCGCAATGAGCAGTTCTTC
V gene: TRBV18; D gene: NA; clone size: NA; J gene: TRBJ2-7; CDR3 protein: CASSPRGEVDEQYF; CDR3 DNA: TGTGCCAGCTCACCACGGGGGGAAGTAGACGAGCAGTACTTC
V gene: TRBV5-1; D gene: TRBD1; clone size: NA; J gene: TRBJ2-3; CDR3 protein: CASSSDRQGVGTQYF; CDR3 DNA: TGCGCCAGCAGCTCCGATAGACAGGGAGTAGGTACGCAGTATTTT
V gene: TRBV27; D gene: NA; clone size: NA; J gene: TRBJ2-1; CDR3 protein: CASSGRVDEQFF; CDR3 DNA: TGTGCCAGCAGTGGCAGGGTGGATGAGCAGTTCTTC
V gene: TRBV14; D gene: NA; clone size: NA; J gene: TRBJ2-5; CDR3 protein: CASSQDVEWRETQYF; CDR3 DNA: TGTGCCAGCAGCCAAGATGTCGAGTGGAGAGAGACCCAGTACTTC
V gene: TRBV7-6; D gene: TRBD1; clone size: NA; J gene: TRBJ2-1; CDR3 protein: CASRLTRDRGYNEQFF; CDR3 DNA: TGTGCCAGCAGATTAACGCGGGACAGGGGATACAATGAGCAGTTCTTC
V gene: TRBV4-2; D gene: NA; clone size: NA; J gene: TRBJ2-5; CDR3 protein: CASSQESRGTQETQYF; CDR3 DNA: TGTGCCAGCAGCCAAGAATCAAGGGGGACACAAGAGACCCAGTACTTC
V gene: TRBV29-1; D gene: NA; clone size: NA; J gene: TRBJ2-7; CDR3 protein: CSVDGTHSYEQYF; CDR3 DNA: TGCAGCGTTGACGGGACACACTCCTACGAGCAGTACTTC
V gene: TRBV6-1; D gene: NA; clone size: NA; J gene: TRBJ1-2; CDR3 protein: CASSSRGGYGYTF; CDR3 DNA: TGTGCCAGCAGCAGCCGAGGTGGCTATGGCTACACCTTC
V gene: TRBV19; D gene: NA; clone size: NA; J gene: TRBJ2-6; CDR3 protein: CASSIDRRGRHSGANVLTF; CDR3 DNA: TGTGCCAGTAGTATAGATCGGAGGGGCCGCCACTCTGGGGCCAACGTCCTGACTTTC
V gene: TRBV9; D gene: TRBD2; clone size: NA; J gene: TRBJ2-7; CDR3 protein: CASSPGGASSHEQYF; CDR3 DNA: TGTGCCAGCAGCCCGGGGGGGGCTAGCTCTCACGAGCAGTACTTC
V gene: TRBV10-3; D gene: NA; clone size: NA; J gene: TRBJ2-1; CDR3 protein: CAISSGPNYNEQFF; CDR3 DNA: TGTGCCATCAGTAGCGGGCCGAACTACAATGAGCAGTTCTTC
V gene: TRBV19; D gene: NA; clone size: few; J gene: TRBJ1-5; CDR3 protein: CASSMSNRYNQPQHF; CDR3 DNA: TGTGCCAGTAGTATGTCAAACAGATACAATCAGCCCCAGCATTTT
V gene: TRBV28; D gene: TRBD1; clone size: NA; J gene: TRBJ2-5; CDR3 protein: CASSLRDRGRETQYF; CDR3 DNA: TGTGCCAGCAGTTTAAGGGACAGGGGGCGAGAGACCCAGTACTTC
V gene: TRBV29-1; D gene: NA; clone size: NA; J gene: TRBJ2-5; CDR3 protein: CSVAPRGGAPQETQYF; CDR3 DNA: TGCAGCGTTGCCCCCCGGGGTGGCGCGCCCCAAGAGACCCAGTACTTC
V gene: TRBV5-1; D gene: TRBD2; clone size: NA; J gene: TRBJ2-1; CDR3 protein: CASSPKPAGGGNEQFF; CDR3 DNA: TGCGCCAGCAGCCCAAAGCCAGCGGGAGGTGGGAATGAGCAGTTCTTC
V gene: TRBV19; D gene: NA; clone size: NA; J gene: TRBJ2-1; CDR3 protein: CASSSSTYNEQFF; CDR3 DNA: TGTGCCAGTAGTAGTTCTACTTACAATGAGCAGTTCTTC
V gene: TRBV6-5; D gene: NA; clone size: NA; J gene: TRBJ2-3; CDR3 protein: CASGQTPDTQYF; CDR3 DNA: TGTGCCAGCGGGCAGACCCCAGATACGCAGTATTTT
V gene: TRBV5-1; D gene: TRBD2; clone size: NA; J gene: TRBJ2-5; CDR3 protein: CASTLGTSGGVAKTQYF; CDR3 DNA: TGCGCCAGCACCTTGGGGACTAGCGGAGGGGTGGCGAAGACCCAGTACTTC
V gene: TRBV27; D gene: NA; clone size: once; J gene: TRBJ2-5; CDR3 protein: CASSLWGDGETQYF; CDR3 DNA: TGTGCCAGCAGTTTATGGGGGGACGGGGAGACCCAGTACTTC
V gene: TRBV13; D gene: TRBD2; clone size: NA; J gene: TRBJ2-3; CDR3 protein: CASSVGLAGGPMSDTQYF; CDR3 DNA: TGTGCCAGCAGCGTGGGACTAGCGGGAGGGCCTATGTCAGATACGCAGTATTTT
V gene: TRBV28; D gene: NA; clone size: NA; J gene: TRBJ1-3; CDR3 protein: CASSWAGTGNTIYF; CDR3 DNA: TGTGCCAGCAGTTGGGCAGGGACTGGAAACACCATATATTTT
V gene: TRBV29-1; D gene: NA; clone size: NA; J gene: TRBJ1-2; CDR3 protein: CSVALRGKYGYTF; CDR3 DNA: TGCAGCGTCGCGCTCCGGGGGAAATATGGCTACACCTTC
V gene: TRBV6-5; D gene: NA; clone size: NA; J gene: TRBJ1-1; CDR3 protein: CASTKNTEAFF; CDR3 DNA: TGTGCCAGCACCAAGAACACTGAAGCTTTCTTT
V gene: TRBV14; D gene: NA; clone size: NA; J gene: TRBJ2-1; CDR3 protein: CASSQDLGVGNEQFF; CDR3 DNA: TGTGCCAGCAGCCAAGACCTAGGGGTTGGCAATGAGCAGTTCTTC
V gene: TRBV11-2; D gene: TRBD1; clone size: NA; J gene: TRBJ2-2; CDR3 protein: CASSLTPDRGRTGELFF; CDR3 DNA: TGTGCCAGCAGCTTAACCCCAGACAGGGGGCGGACCGGGGAGCTGTTTTTT
V gene: TRBV29-1; D gene: NA; clone size: NA; J gene: TRBJ2-3; CDR3 protein: CSVGQVTIDTQYF; CDR3 DNA: TGCAGCGTTGGACAGGTAACGATCGATACGCAGTATTTT
V gene: TRBV5-4; D gene: NA; clone size: once; J gene: TRBJ2-7; CDR3 protein: CASSLFGGRTYEQYF; CDR3 DNA: TGTGCCAGCAGCTTGTTCGGGGGGCGAACCTACGAGCAGTACTTC
V gene: TRBV19; D gene: NA; clone size: NA; J gene: TRBJ2-1; CDR3 protein: CASSIVDEQFF; CDR3 DNA: TGTGCCAGTAGTATTGTAGATGAGCAGTTCTTC
V gene: TRBV7-3; D gene: NA; clone size: NA; J gene: TRBJ1-1; CDR3 protein: CASSLRDRAEAFF; CDR3 DNA: TGTGCCAGCAGCTTACGTGACCGGGCTGAAGCTTTCTTT
V gene: TRBV2; D gene: TRBD2; clone size: few; J gene: TRBJ2-4; CDR3 protein: CASSEIGPLAASNIQYF; CDR3 DNA: TGTGCCAGCAGTGAGATAGGTCCGCTAGCGGCCTCTAACATTCAGTACTTC
V gene: TRBV6-5; D gene: NA; clone size: NA; J gene: TRBJ2-7; CDR3 protein: CASSYSALGSYEQYF; CDR3 DNA: TGTGCCAGCAGTTACAGCGCCCTGGGTTCCTACGAGCAGTACTTC
V gene: TRBV28; D gene: NA; clone size: NA; J gene: TRBJ1-1; CDR3 protein: CASNPPGHKAMNTEAFF; CDR3 DNA: TGTGCCAGTAATCCACCGGGACATAAAGCCATGAACACTGAAGCTTTCTTT
V gene: TRBV14; D gene: TRBD2; clone size: NA; J gene: TRBJ2-1; CDR3 protein: CASSQMWGLDSSHEQFF; CDR3 DNA: TGTGCCAGCAGCCAAATGTGGGGACTAGATTCATCTCATGAGCAGTTCTTC